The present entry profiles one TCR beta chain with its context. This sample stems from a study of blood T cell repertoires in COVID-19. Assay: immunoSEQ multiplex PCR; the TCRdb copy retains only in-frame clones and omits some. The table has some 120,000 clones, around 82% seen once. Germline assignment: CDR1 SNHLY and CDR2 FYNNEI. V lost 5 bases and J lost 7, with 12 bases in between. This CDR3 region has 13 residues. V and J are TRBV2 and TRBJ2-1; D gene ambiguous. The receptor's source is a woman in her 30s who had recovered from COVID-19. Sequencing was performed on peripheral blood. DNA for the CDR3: TGTGCCAGCAGTCGCCGCGATTGGAATGAGCAGTTCTTC. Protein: CASSRRDWNEQFF.